A selection of T cell receptor beta chains follows, all from one sample in a study of cytomegalovirus exposure and HLA in healthy donors. Repertoires were generated with immunoSEQ multiplex PCR, while TCRdb's copy carries only in-frame clones and drops some. This sample has about 150,000 clones, with roughly four fifths found just once. Sequenced material: PBMCs. All receptors come from a man aged 30 to 45 in good health and CMV-seropositive. Both conserved end residues are part of each CDR3. D genes are given only for firm matches. Rows may omit the clone size; those that give it use once, few, many or a size class.

v_gene	j_gene	d_gene	abundance	CDR3nt	CDR3aa
TRBV9	TRBJ2-1	.	few	TGTGCCAGCAGCGCCGGGACTCACGCTTTCAATGAGCAGTTCTTC	CASSAGTHAFNEQFF
TRBV30	TRBJ2-2	.	.	TGTGCCTGGAGTGGACAGGTCCAGGCCGGGGAGCTGTTTTTT	CAWSGQVQAGELFF
TRBV19	TRBJ1-2	.	once	TGTGCCAGTAGTCCTTCGGGGGGAACCTATGGCTACACCTTC	CASSPSGGTYGYTF
TRBV5-1	TRBJ2-6	.	.	TGCGCCAGCAGCGTGCGGGGTACTGGGGCCAACGTCCTGACTTTC	CASSVRGTGANVLTF
TRBV4-1	TRBJ2-2	TRBD2	.	TGCGCCAGCAGCCAGCCGGGACTACTCACCGGGGAGCTGTTTTTT	CASSQPGLLTGELFF
TRBV6-1	TRBJ2-5	.	.	TGTGCCGTTCCGCGCCGGCAGGCCCAAGAGACCCAGTACTTC	CAVPRRQAQETQYF
TRBV6-1	TRBJ2-7	TRBD2	.	TGTGCCAGCAGTGAAGGACCCGGGACTAGCTCCTACGAGCAGTACTTC	CASSEGPGTSSYEQYF
TRBV4-3	TRBJ1-4	.	.	TGCGCCAGCAGCCAAGTGGGGGCGATTAATGAAAAACTGTTTTTT	CASSQVGAINEKLFF
TRBV6-5	TRBJ1-6	TRBD1	.	TGTGCCAGCAGTTACGAGGGGGCGCGGAACTCACCCCTCCACTTT	CASSYEGARNSPLHF
TRBV7-2	TRBJ2-7	TRBD2	.	TGTGCCAGCAGCTTAGCAGCGGGGATCTACGAGCAGTACTTC	CASSLAAGIYEQYF
TRBV27	TRBJ2-1	TRBD1	.	TGTGCCAGCACCGACTTAGGGGGCCACAATGAGCAGTTCTTC	CASTDLGGHNEQFF
TRBV27	TRBJ2-5	TRBD2	.	TGTGCCAGCCGATCGATGACTAGCGGGGGCCAAGAGACCCAGTACTTC	CASRSMTSGGQETQYF
TRBV10-3	TRBJ1-2	.	.	TGTGCCATCAGTGATGTGTACTTTAACTATGGCTACACCTTC	CAISDVYFNYGYTF
TRBV28	TRBJ2-3	.	once	TGTGCCAGCAACCCGGAGGGCACTTTCGACACAGATACGCAGTATTTT	CASNPEGTFDTDTQYF
TRBV7-6	TRBJ2-1	TRBD2	few	TGTGCCAGCAGCCCCCTGGTGAGGACTAGCGGTAGCTCCTACAATGAGCAGTTCTTC	CASSPLVRTSGSSYNEQFF
TRBV4-1	TRBJ1-1	.	.	TGCGCCAGCAGCCCGACAGGCGGGAACACTGAAGCTTTCTTT	CASSPTGGNTEAFF
TRBV15	TRBJ2-1	TRBD2	.	TGTGCCACCAGCAGAAAGCGGGAGGGTGGGAATGAGCAGTTCTTC	CATSRKREGGNEQFF
TRBV7-2	TRBJ2-7	.	.	TGTGCCAGCAGCTTACAACAGGGACCGTCCTACGAGCAGTACTTC	CASSLQQGPSYEQYF
TRBV2	TRBJ1-4	.	.	TGTGCCAGCATTATGAGGGCGGGACGGAATGAAAAACTGTTTTTT	CASIMRAGRNEKLFF
TRBV9	TRBJ1-1	.	.	TGTGCCAGCAGCGTAGCGGGACATTGGAACACTGAAGCTTTCTTT	CASSVAGHWNTEAFF
TRBV30	TRBJ2-2	TRBD2	.	TGTGCCTGGAGTTGGACTAGCGGGGGCGGCGGGGAGCTGTTTTTT	CAWSWTSGGGGELFF
TRBV12-2	TRBJ1-4	.	.	TGTGCAAGTCGTTCCTCACCAACCCCCCGGGACAGACGTAATGCAACTAATGAAAAACTGTTTTTT	CASRSSPTPRDRRNATNEKLFF
TRBV7-2	TRBJ2-3	TRBD2	.	TGTGCCAGCACCAACCGACTGGGAGGGGCAGATACGCAGTATTTT	CASTNRLGGADTQYF
TRBV28	TRBJ2-2	.	.	TGTGCCAGCAGTCGGTCGGACAGATTTACCGGGGAGCTGTTTTTT	CASSRSDRFTGELFF
TRBV7-2	TRBJ2-2	.	.	TGTGCCAGCAGCGATATACGGGACACAGCGAACACCGGGGAGCTGTTTTTT	CASSDIRDTANTGELFF
TRBV4-1	TRBJ2-6	.	.	TGCGCCAGCAGCCTCGGAGTCTCCGGGGCCAACGTCCTGACTTTC	CASSLGVSGANVLTF
TRBV5-1	TRBJ1-5	.	once	TGCGCCAGCAGCTTGGGGTCTGCAGGGAATCAGCCCCAGCATTTT	CASSLGSAGNQPQHF
TRBV6-1	TRBJ1-6	TRBD1	.	TGTGCCAGCAGTGAAGGCGACAGGGATAATTCACCCCTCCACTTT	CASSEGDRDNSPLHF
TRBV12-5	TRBJ2-2	TRBD1	.	TGTGCTAGTGGTTTGGCCGGGACAGGGAGGGCCGGGGAGCTGTTTTTT	CASGLAGTGRAGELFF
TRBV27	TRBJ2-7	.	.	TGTGCCAGCAGTTTAAGGCGGGAAGAGTCCTACGAGCAGTACTTC	CASSLRREESYEQYF
TRBV2	TRBJ1-1	.	.	TGTGCCAGCAGTAGCCCCCGGGGTAGTATGAACACTGAAGCTTTCTTT	CASSSPRGSMNTEAFF
TRBV14	TRBJ2-7	TRBD1	.	TGTGCCAGCAGCCGAGGGTTCGGTCGGCAGGGGGCAAGCGAGCAGTACTTC	CASSRGFGRQGASEQYF
TRBV2	TRBJ2-3	TRBD1	many	TGTGCCAGCAGTGAACAGGGGGTTCAAGATACGCAGTATTTT	CASSEQGVQDTQYF
TRBV29-1	TRBJ1-1	.	few	TGCAGCGTTCATCGGGGTGGAACTGAAGCTTTCTTT	CSVHRGGTEAFF
TRBV5-4	TRBJ1-1	TRBD1	.	TGTGCCAGCAGCTTGGGACAGGGGGCAAGGACTGAAGCTTTCTTT	CASSLGQGARTEAFF
TRBV7-9	TRBJ2-5	TRBD2	.	TGTGCCAGCAGCTCCTCGGGAGGGCGGGAGACCCAGTACTTC	CASSSSGGRETQYF
TRBV7-6	TRBJ2-7	TRBD1	.	TGTGCCAGCAGCTTAGAGACAGGGACCTACGAGCAGTACTTC	CASSLETGTYEQYF
TRBV4-1	TRBJ2-7	TRBD1	.	TGCGCCAGCAGCCGGACAGGGAGCGAGCAGTACTTC	CASSRTGSEQYF
TRBV6-5	TRBJ2-2	TRBD2	.	TGTGCCAGCAGTTACAGTAGGGAGGGCACCGGGGAGCTGTTTTTT	CASSYSREGTGELFF
TRBV2	TRBJ2-6	.	few	TGTGCCAGCGGGAGGCAGTCTGGGGCCAACGTCCTGACTTTC	CASGRQSGANVLTF
TRBV7-9	TRBJ2-1	.	.	TGTGCCAGCAGCTTAGGGCGGAGTAATGAGCAGTTCTTC	CASSLGRSNEQFF
TRBV18	TRBJ2-3	.	.	TGTGCCAGCTCACCACTGGAGGGAACAGATACGCAGTATTTT	CASSPLEGTDTQYF
TRBV7-2	TRBJ1-4	TRBD1	.	TGTGCCAGCAGCCCGAAGCAGACAGGGGTTGAAAAACTGTTTTTT	CASSPKQTGVEKLFF
TRBV11-3	TRBJ2-1	TRBD1	few	TGTGCCAGCAGTCCCAGACAGGGGTCGGGGAATGAGCAGTTCTTC	CASSPRQGSGNEQFF
TRBV4-3	TRBJ2-2	.	.	TGCGCCAGCAGCCCGACAGAGAACACCGGGGAGCTGTTTTTT	CASSPTENTGELFF
TRBV6-5	TRBJ1-5	TRBD1	.	TGTGCCAGCAGCGGACAGGGGGCACATCAGCCCCAGCATTTT	CASSGQGAHQPQHF
TRBV27	TRBJ2-7	.	.	TGTGCCAGCAGTTTAAACGGGGTCTCCTACGAGCAGTACTTC	CASSLNGVSYEQYF
TRBV28	TRBJ2-7	TRBD2	.	TGTGCCAGCACACGAGGGACTAGCGGGACCTACGAGCAGTACTTC	CASTRGTSGTYEQYF